This T cell receptor beta chain was documented in a study of T cell repertoires in cytomegalovirus infection. About the research overall: CMV epitopes used comprised recently identified HLA-C-restricted ones and well-studied HLA-B-restricted ones. CMV infection together with matching HLA type was indicated by public TCR beta signatures.

From the reads, TCRdb called clonotypes with MiXCR, one entry per CDR3 protein. The data hold 90,000 to 120,000 distinct CDR3 sequences, with under 50% observed a single time. In regard to this clonotype: As yet, its antigen is unknown.

Points from the study as a whole: CMV-specific TCR beta clonotypes restricted by HLA-C were the ones dominating the ex vivo response. Cumulative frequency of public TCR beta families picked out carriers of CMV plus the relevant HLA.

The sequencing here drew on CD8+ T cells from cultured PBMCs, taken from culture after CMV antigen stimulation. The receptor's source is a human donor in good health (CMV status not recorded). Some clones in this sample may be carry-over from other donors' samples.

The CDR3 nucleotides read TGCGCCAGCAGCCTCAAAGACCTACCGAGGGATGAGCAGTTCTTC. Its translation: CASSLKDLPRDEQFF. The rearrangement uses TRBV4-1 and TRBJ2-1, with D maybe TRBD2 (5 bases). Trimming cost V 4 bases and J 8 bases, with 18 bases left between them. Germline CDR1 MGHRA, CDR2 YSYEKL. The CDR3 consists of 15 residues.